This T cell receptor beta chain comes out of a study of blood T cell repertoires in COVID-19. Turning to the study itself: Collection of acute and convalescent COVID-19 samples took place in the United States, Italy and Spain. Nucleic acid was either cDNA or gDNA, and it came from T cells, B-cell-depleted T cells, or PBMCs.

Per the authors' pipeline: Reference gene primers were amplified, and this amplification served to estimate nucleated cell counts. Clones were read by immunoSEQ multiplex PCR, and TCRdb kept only the in-frame ones, dropping some. V and J calls and clone size are as listed in that table; D and trimming were resolved from the DNA. The sample contains approximately 260,000 clones, about 88% of which appear only once. Sequenced sample: peripheral blood. This clonotype originated in a woman aged 40 to 50 who had recovered from COVID-19.

The DNA of the CDR3 is TGTGCCACCCTAGCGGGAGGGTTCAATGAGCAGTTCTTC. Translation gives CATLAGGFNEQFF. V and J are TRBV19 and TRBJ2-1; TRBD2 aligns across 12 bases. CDR1 is LNHDA, CDR2 SQIVND, per germline (reference sequence). Trimming took 10 bases from V and 6 from J; bases not matched to a gene: 4. This CDR3 has 13 amino acids.